One sample yielded the 4 T cell receptor beta chains listed below, sequenced in a study of shared clonotypes between healthy human individuals. Data came from immunoSEQ multiplex PCR; TCRdb stores just in-frame clones and leaves some out. The sample records about 460,000 clones, roughly three quarters being singletons. Sequencing was performed on PBMCs. These receptors all stem from a woman in her thirties or forties in good health. Some clones in this sample may be carry-over from other donors' samples.

There are a few counts of this clone. A far larger clone is a single base away, which makes a read error likely. V is TRBV4-1 and J is TRBJ2-5; a possible D gene is TRBD2 (5 bases). Germline assignment: CDR1 MGHRA and CDR2 YSYEKL. The ends were cut back, 1 base at V and 5 bases at J, with 5 bases in the middle. The CDR3 is 12 amino acids. CDR3 nucleotides: TGCGCCAGCAGCCAAGGCGGGGAGACCCAGTACTTC. This sequence encodes CASSQGGETQYF.

This chain uses TRBV7-9 with TRBJ1-1; D unresolved. Trimming stripped 3 bases from V and 5 bases from J, with 10 bases between. CDR1 and CDR2 from the germline V gene are SEHNR and FQNEAQ (reference sequence). The CDR3 sequence is 13 residues long. The CDR3 DNA is TGTGCCAGCAGCTTTGTCGCAGAGACTGAAGCTTTCTTT. Translating gives CASSFVAETEAFF.

This chain joins TRBV30 and TRBJ2-2; possibly TRBD2 for D (5 bases). Trimming cost V 4 bases and J 6 bases, with 15 bases left between them. Germline V CDR1 and CDR2: GTSNPN, SVGIG (reference sequence). This CDR3 has 14 residues. The CDR3 loop is CAWTPWQEAGELFF. CDR3 bases: TGTGCCTGGACACCTTGGCAGGAGGCCGGGGAGCTGTTTTTT.

This clone was found many times. The gene calls are TRBV5-1 and TRBJ2-5; D is ambiguous. CDR3 length equals 15 residues. Per germline, CDR1 SGHRS and CDR2 YFSETQ. The V end lost 0 bases, the J end lost 4 bases, and 13 bases lay between the germline ends. The CDR3 coding sequence is TGCGCCAGCAGCTTGGGCCCCGTGAGTGGAGAGACCCAGTACTTC. The encoded protein is CASSLGPVSGETQYF.